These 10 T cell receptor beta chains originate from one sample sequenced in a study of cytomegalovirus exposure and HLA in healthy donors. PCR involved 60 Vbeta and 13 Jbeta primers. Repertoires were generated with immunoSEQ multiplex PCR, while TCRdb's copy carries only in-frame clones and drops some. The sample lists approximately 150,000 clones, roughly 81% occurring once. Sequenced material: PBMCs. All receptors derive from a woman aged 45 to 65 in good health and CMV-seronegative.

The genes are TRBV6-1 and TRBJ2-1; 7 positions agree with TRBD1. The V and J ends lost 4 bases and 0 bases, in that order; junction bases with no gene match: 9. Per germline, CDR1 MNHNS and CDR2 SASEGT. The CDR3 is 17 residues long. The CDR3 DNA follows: TGTGCCAGCAGTGGCACTACAGGGGTCCGCTCCTACAATGAGCAGTTCTTC. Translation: CASSGTTGVRSYNEQFF.

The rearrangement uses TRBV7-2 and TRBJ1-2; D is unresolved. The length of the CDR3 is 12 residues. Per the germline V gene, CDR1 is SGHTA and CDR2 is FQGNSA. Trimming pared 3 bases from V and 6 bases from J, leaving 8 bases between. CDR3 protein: CASSFFGDGYTF. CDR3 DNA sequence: TGTGCCAGCAGCTTCTTCGGGGATGGCTACACCTTC. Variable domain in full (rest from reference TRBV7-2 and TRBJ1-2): GAGVSQSPSNKVTEKGKDVELRCDPISGHTALYWYRQSLGQGLEFLIYFQGNSAPDKSGLPSDRFSAERTGGSVSTLTIQRTQQEDSAVYLCASSFFGDGYTFGSGTRLTVV.

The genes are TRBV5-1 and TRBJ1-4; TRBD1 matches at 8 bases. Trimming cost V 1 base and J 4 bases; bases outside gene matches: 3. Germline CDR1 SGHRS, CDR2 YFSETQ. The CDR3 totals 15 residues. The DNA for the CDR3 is TGCGCCAGCAGCTTGATGACAGGGGATAATGAAAAACTGTTTTTT. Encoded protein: CASSLMTGDNEKLFF.

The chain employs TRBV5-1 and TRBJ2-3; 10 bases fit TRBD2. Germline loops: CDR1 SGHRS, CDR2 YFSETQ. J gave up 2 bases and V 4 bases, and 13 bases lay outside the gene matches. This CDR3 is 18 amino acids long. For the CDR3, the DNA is TGCGCCAGCAGCCTGGAGGGACTAGCGAACAGCCCCACAGATACGCAGTATTTT. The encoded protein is CASSLEGLANSPTDTQYF. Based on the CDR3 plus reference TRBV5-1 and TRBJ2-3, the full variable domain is KAGVTQTPRYLIKTRGQQVTLSCSPISGHRSVSWYQQTPGQGLQFLFEYFSETQRNKGNFPGRFSGRQFSNSRSEMNVSTLELGDSALYLCASSLEGLANSPTDTQYFGPGTRLTVL.

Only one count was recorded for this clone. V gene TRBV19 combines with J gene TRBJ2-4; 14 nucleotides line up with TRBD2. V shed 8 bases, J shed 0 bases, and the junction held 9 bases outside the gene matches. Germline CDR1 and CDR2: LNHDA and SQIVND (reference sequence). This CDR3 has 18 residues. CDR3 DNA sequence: TGTGCCAGTGGCCCCGGGACTAGCGGGGGTCGAGCCAAAAACATTCAGTACTTC. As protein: CASGPGTSGGRAKNIQYF.

Here the CDR3 reads CASSPRLAGGGADTQYF. The CDR3 DNA reads as TGTGCCAGCAGCCCACGACTAGCGGGAGGGGGGGCAGATACGCAGTATTTT. V gene TRBV11-2 combines with J gene TRBJ2-3; 14 bases line up with TRBD2. J lost 4 bases, V lost 5 bases, and 8 bases had no gene match. Looked up from germline, CDR1 is SGHAT and CDR2 is FQNNGV. This CDR3 is built from 17 residues.

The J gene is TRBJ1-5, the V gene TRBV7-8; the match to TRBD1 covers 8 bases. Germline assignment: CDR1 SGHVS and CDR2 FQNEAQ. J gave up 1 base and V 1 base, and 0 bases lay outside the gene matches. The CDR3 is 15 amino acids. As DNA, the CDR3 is TGTGCCAGCAGCTTAGGGGACAGGAGCAATCAGCCCCAGCATTTT. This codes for CASSLGDRSNQPQHF.

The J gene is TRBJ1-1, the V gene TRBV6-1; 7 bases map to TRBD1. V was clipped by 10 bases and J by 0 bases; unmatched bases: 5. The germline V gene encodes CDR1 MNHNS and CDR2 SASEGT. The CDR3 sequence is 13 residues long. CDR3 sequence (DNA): TGTGCCACCGTGACAGGGATGAACACTGAAGCTTTCTTT. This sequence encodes CATVTGMNTEAFF.

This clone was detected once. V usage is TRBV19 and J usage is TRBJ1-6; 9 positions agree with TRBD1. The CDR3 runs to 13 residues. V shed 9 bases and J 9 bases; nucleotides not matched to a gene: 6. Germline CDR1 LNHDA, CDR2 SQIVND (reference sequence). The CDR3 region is CASQGTGSSPLHF. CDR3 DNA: TGTGCCAGCCAGGGGACAGGGAGTTCACCCCTCCACTTT.

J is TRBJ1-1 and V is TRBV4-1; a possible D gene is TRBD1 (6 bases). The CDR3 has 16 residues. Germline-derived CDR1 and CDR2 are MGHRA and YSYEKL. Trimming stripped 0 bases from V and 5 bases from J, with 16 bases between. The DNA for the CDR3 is TGCGCCAGCAGCCAAGATGTGGCAGGGGCGCGTACTGAAGCTTTCTTT. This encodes CASSQDVAGARTEAFF.